This is a list of T cell receptor beta chains from one sample in a study of blood T cell repertoires in COVID-19. Using immunoSEQ multiplex PCR, the repertoire was profiled, and TCRdb retains in-frame clones only, with some absent. Of about 240,000 clones listed, around 85% are singletons. Sequenced sample: PBMCs or T cells enriched from blood (not recorded which). These receptors came from a woman in her forties with acute COVID-19. CDR3s include the opening cysteine and the closing phenylalanine or tryptophan.

v_call,j_call,cdr3_aa
TRBV5-1,TRBJ2-1,CASSFLAGREQFF
TRBV2,TRBJ2-1,CASRGAEEYYNEQFF
TRBV7-9,TRBJ2-7,CASSFLSEQYF
TRBV5-1,TRBJ1-3,CASSLEASSGNTIYF
TRBV11-3,TRBJ1-4,CASSPGTVGEKLFF
TRBV19,TRBJ1-5,CASNQLRSQNRGQGYQPQHF
TRBV15,TRBJ1-5,CATRLQGASNQPQHF
TRBV14,TRBJ2-5,CASSQGQGFQETQYF
TRBV6-4,TRBJ2-1,CASSGGEGYNEQFF
TRBV25-1,TRBJ1-1,CASSPPEGFTEAFF
TRBV25-1,TRBJ2-1,CASSSPGGEQFF
TRBV29-1,TRBJ2-7,CSVEESRGDRKRYEQYF
TRBV4-2,TRBJ1-2,CASSHWGQGYGYTF
TRBV18,TRBJ1-2,CASSFGTGNNYGYTF
TRBV3-1/TRBV3-2,TRBJ2-1,CASSSRTSGRRSYNEQFF
TRBV5-1,TRBJ2-5,CASRGSGSHQETQYF
TRBV11-2,TRBJ2-7,CASSWGLAGVYEQYF
TRBV5-1,TRBJ2-3,CASSIRLAGTDTQYF
TRBV4-1,TRBJ2-2,CASSRASTLAGAGELFF
TRBV11-2,TRBJ2-7,CASSPPGTGGFEQYF
TRBV9,TRBJ1-1,CASSSRGGTEAFF
TRBV6-2/TRBV6-3,TRBJ1-2,CASSTTWGILYGYTF
TRBV6-5,TRBJ1-6,CASSYGAGGNSPLHF
TRBV4-2,TRBJ2-7,CASSQDGSGLSYEQYF
TRBV7-9,TRBJ2-7,CASSLGRFRDSSYEQYF
TRBV11-3,TRBJ2-1,CASSRDEQFF
TRBV7-8,TRBJ2-1,CASSPGLAGGNEQFF
TRBV5-1,TRBJ1-2,CASSLALAGDAGYTF
TRBV27,TRBJ2-2,CASSSLGELFF
TRBV19,TRBJ1-2,CASSISDGGQSSYTF
TRBV19,TRBJ2-1,CASSISLAGGKQFF
TRBV30,TRBJ1-3,CAWTETGPGNTIYF
TRBV3-1/TRBV3-2,TRBJ1-1,CASSLTQGNTEAFF
TRBV3-1/TRBV3-2,TRBJ2-1,CASRDISGEQFF
TRBV27,TRBJ1-4,CASSFFIPDTPRGYNEKLFF
TRBV11-3,TRBJ2-2,CASSLLQRNTGELFF
TRBV12-3/TRBV12-4,TRBJ2-7,CASRGTGNYEQYF
TRBV27,TRBJ2-3,CASRSSRGEWDTQYF
TRBV2,TRBJ2-2,CASSETAGGIGGELFF
TRBV19,TRBJ2-3,CASSILAGATDTQYF
TRBV5-1,TRBJ2-3,CASSLEISGAGPSTDTQYF
TRBV4-1,TRBJ1-1,CASRISGADEAFF
TRBV18,TRBJ1-5,CASSPDRVQPQHF
TRBV30,TRBJ2-3,CAWSVKGADTQYF